Sequencing of this T cell receptor (beta chain) was carried out in a study of blood T cell repertoires in COVID-19 (dated by TCRdb to 2020 to 2021). In the study overall: Samples covering the acute and convalescent phases of COVID-19 were provided by collaborators in the United States, Italy and Spain. The prospective study material was composed of cDNA or gDNA derived from T cells, B-cell-depleted T cells, or PBMCs. Subjects who had been exposed to COVID-19, were actively infected with it, or had recovered from it provided the deeply sampled blood TCRbeta repertoires that made up the dataset. The repertoires were released in a freely available public database meant as a resource for research on the immune response to SARS-CoV-2. The samples were drawn from the first 160 participants of the ongoing ImmuneRACE study and from roughly 1,300 subjects provided by 6 global collaborators. Sample metadata almost always included a de-identified subject ID, COVID-19 status, age in years and sex. Where HLA class I and class II types were available, the types were taken from metadata supplied by the sample provider, not from assay-based typing. The investigation overall reported the following: Clinical and demographic metadata were provided uncurated, with the amount varying by source and participant.

The immunoSEQ Assay, a bias-controlled multiplex PCR, was used to amplify TCRbeta CDR3 regions from genomic DNA. Per the source publication's procedure: Within the assay, amplification of reference gene primers was used to estimate how many nucleated cells each sample contained. To quantify the absolute abundance of each unique TCRbeta CDR3 rearrangement, sequence reads were collapsed and filtered. Productive Simpson clonality was computed per sample as the square root of Simpson's diversity index over productive rearrangements. In its TCRdb copy, this immuneACCESS table keeps in-frame sequences only and misses some clones. Where compared with another copy, unresolved V genes explain less than half of these, and the others have no known cause. That table is the source of V, J and clone size, and D and trimming were worked out from the DNA. Recorded for this sample are tens of thousands of clones; around 88% of them occurred a single time. The ten biggest clones cover less than 2% of the sample.

Spanning cysteine to phenylalanine, the CDR3 consists of 15 amino acids. Only the CDR3 DNA is retained, 45 bases long and in frame from the first base. V is pared back by 5 bases and J by 0 bases, with 11 bases lying between the germline termini. As encoded in the germline V gene, CDR1 is SGHTA while CDR2 is FQGTGA. Each collaborating institution followed its own protocols to collect whole blood in K2EDTA tubes. For TCRbeta analysis, collaborators shipped samples as frozen whole blood, isolated PBMCs, or DNA extracted from either of those sample types. Comment on this clone: Its binding antigen is unknown. Base quality data are lacking; no much larger clone is found one base away.

Source material: peripheral blood. The source of this sequence is an elderly woman with active or convalescent COVID-19. This chain joins TRBV7-3 to TRBJ1-3; the D region possibly corresponds to TRBD1 (6 bases align). The nucleotides are TGTGCCAGCAGCACAACAGGGCGCTCTGGAAACACCATATATTTT. It translates to CASSTTGRSGNTIYF.